The T cell receptor (beta chain) under discussion was sequenced for a study of radiotherapy plus CTLA-4 blockade in lung cancer. Study background: Among patients, less than 20% showed objective responses, and about 30% had disease control.

The repertoire was sequenced with immunoSEQ multiplex PCR; TCRdb's copy has only in-frame clones and lacks some. Among 50,000 to 65,000 clones listed, 82% were seen once. It was focal radiation plus CTLA-4 blockade with ipilimumab that patients with chemo-refractory metastatic non-small-cell lung cancer received. General study results and limits: Subsequent to radiotherapy plus ipilimumab, tumor-derived TCR clones underwent expansion in blood. Reports identified early blood T cell clone dynamics, with interferon-beta, as the best response predictor.

Germline CDR1 and CDR2: LGHNA and YSLEER. The CDR3 is made up of 15 amino acids. V gave up 2 bases and J gave up 2 bases, with 12 bases separating them. With respect to this clone: Its specificity is not known.

Sequenced here: peripheral blood, sampled from a patient treated with radiotherapy plus ipilimumab. The rearrangement joins TRBV4-3 to TRBJ1-2; a weak D match, TRBD1 (5 bases). This clonotype was obtained from a human donor with non-small cell lung cancer whose response to radiotherapy plus ipilimumab could not be evaluated. The CDR3 nucleotides are TGCGCCAGCAGCCAATCATCGGGGGGGAACTATGGCTACACCTTC. Translated, it gives CASSQSSGGNYGYTF.